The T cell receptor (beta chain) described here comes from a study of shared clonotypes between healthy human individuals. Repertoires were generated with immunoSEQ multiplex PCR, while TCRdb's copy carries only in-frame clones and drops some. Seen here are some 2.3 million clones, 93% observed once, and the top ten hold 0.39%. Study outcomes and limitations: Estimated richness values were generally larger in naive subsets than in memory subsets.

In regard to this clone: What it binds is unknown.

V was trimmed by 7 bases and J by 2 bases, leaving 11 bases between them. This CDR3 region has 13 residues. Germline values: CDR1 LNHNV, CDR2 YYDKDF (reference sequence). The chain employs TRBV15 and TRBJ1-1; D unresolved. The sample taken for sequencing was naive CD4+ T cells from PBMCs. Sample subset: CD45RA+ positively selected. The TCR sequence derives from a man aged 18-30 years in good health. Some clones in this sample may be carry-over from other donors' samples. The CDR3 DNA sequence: TGTGCCACCACGGCTAACCCAAACACTGAAGCTTTCTTT. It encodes CATTANPNTEAFF.